These T cell receptor beta chains were read from a single sample in a study of neurological immune-mediated disorders. TCRdb reanalysed the 5' RACE reads using MiXCR and keeps one entry per CDR3 protein. The table records about 70,000 distinct CDR3 sequences, about 5.1% of them present only once. Sequencing used PBMCs. The receptors derive from a woman in her 70s with multiple sclerosis. The CDR3 runs from the conserved cysteine through the conserved F or W. D genes are given only for firm matches. Not every row has a clone size; where given, it reads once, few, many or a size class.

clone_size	d_call	j_call	v_call	cdr3_aa	cdr3_nt
many	NA	TRBJ2-4	TRBV6-2/TRBV6-3	CASSYSSAAKNIQYF	TGTGCCAGCAGTTACTCTAGCGCTGCCAAAAACATTCAGTACTTC
many	TRBD1	TRBJ1-6	TRBV4-3	CASSQDGTGRSPLHF	TGCGCCAGCAGCCAAGACGGGACAGGGCGTTCACCCCTCCACTTT
few	TRBD1	TRBJ1-6	TRBV12-3/TRBV12-4	CASSSLTGGNSPLHF	TGTGCCAGCAGTTCCCTGACAGGGGGTAATTCACCCCTCCACTTT
NA	NA	TRBJ1-5	TRBV6-2/TRBV6-3	CASSYLRSGGNQPQHF	TGTGCCAGCAGTTACCTCAGGAGCGGCGGCAATCAGCCCCAGCATTTT
NA	NA	TRBJ1-4	TRBV7-2	CASSLGATSTNEKLFF	TGTGCCAGCAGCTTAGGGGCGACATCAACTAATGAAAAACTGTTTTTT
few	NA	TRBJ1-4	TRBV12-3/TRBV12-4	CASQTRDPNEKLFF	TGTGCCAGCCAAACCCGGGACCCTAATGAAAAACTGTTTTTT
many	TRBD1	TRBJ1-1	TRBV5-1	CASSLVGTGRRTEAFF	TGCGCCAGCAGTTTAGTCGGGACAGGGCGTCGGACTGAAGCTTTCTTT
NA	TRBD1	TRBJ1-3	TRBV10-3	CSISETTGGSSGNTIYF	TGTTCCATCAGTGAGACGACAGGGGGATCCTCTGGAAACACCATATATTTT
many	NA	TRBJ1-2	TRBV20-1	CSARDRAGSLRGYTF	TGCAGTGCTAGAGATCGGGCAGGGAGTTTGCGTGGCTACACCTTC
many	TRBD1	TRBJ2-7	TRBV18	CASSPRTGTSEQYF	TGTGCCAGCTCACCGAGGACAGGGACCAGCGAGCAGTACTTC
many	NA	TRBJ2-1	TRBV5-1	CASSLVLNNEQFF	TGCGCCAGCAGCTTGGTGTTAAACAATGAGCAGTTCTTC
many	NA	TRBJ1-1	TRBV12-3/TRBV12-4	CASSWRGDTEAFF	TGTGCCAGCAGTTGGAGGGGGGACACTGAAGCTTTCTTT
many	NA	TRBJ2-5	TRBV7-9	CASSLGQYKKF	TGTGCCAGCAGCTTGGGCCAGTACAAAAAGTTC
NA	TRBD1	TRBJ2-5	TRBV7-9	CASSLGSGQQETQYF	TGTGCCAGCAGCTTAGGGTCGGGACAGCAAGAGACCCAGTACTTC
few	NA	TRBJ1-1	TRBV7-2	CASSSHQGLTEAFF	TGTGCCAGCAGCTCCCATCAGGGGCTCACTGAAGCTTTCTTT
many	NA	TRBJ2-3	TRBV15	CATSRDSSDTQYF	TGTGCCACCAGCAGAGATTCTTCAGATACGCAGTATTTT
many	NA	TRBJ2-2	TRBV21-1	CASRCMVTRCPNTGELFF	TGTGCCAGCAGATGTATGGTGACTAGATGCCCGAACACCGGGGAGCTGTTTTTT
many	NA	TRBJ1-5	TRBV7-6	CASSLDLGPNNQPQHF	TGTGCCAGCAGCTTAGATTTGGGACCCAACAATCAGCCCCAGCATTTT
once	TRBD2	TRBJ2-2	TRBV7-8	CASSVSGLAGAGDGELFF	TGTGCCAGCAGCGTCTCAGGGCTAGCGGGAGCCGGGGACGGGGAGCTGTTTTTT
many	NA	TRBJ1-2	TRBV7-3	CASSLDARGQDYGYTF	TGTGCCAGCAGCTTAGATGCGCGGGGCCAGGACTATGGCTACACCTTC
many	NA	TRBJ2-1	TRBV5-1	CASSLAKDTKSNEQFF	TGCGCCAGCAGCTTGGCCAAGGACACGAAATCCAATGAGCAGTTCTTC
many	NA	TRBJ1-5	TRBV12-3/TRBV12-4	CASSLGLSGPDQPQHF	TGTGCCAGCAGTTTGGGCCTCTCGGGCCCGGATCAGCCCCAGCATTTT
many	NA	TRBJ1-2	TRBV7-6	CASSPEKTGGYGYTF	TGTGCCAGCAGCCCCGAAAAGACAGGAGGCTATGGCTACACCTTC
NA	TRBD2	TRBJ2-1	TRBV27	CASSLSVGLAAYNEQFF	TGTGCCAGCAGTTTATCAGTGGGACTAGCGGCCTACAATGAGCAGTTCTTC
few	NA	TRBJ2-2	TRBV15	CATINRGSLNTGELFF	TGTGCCACCATAAATCGGGGGTCCTTGAACACCGGGGAGCTGTTTTTT
many	TRBD2	TRBJ2-1	TRBV20-1	CSARRTSGSSNSYNEQFF	TGCAGTGCTAGGCGGACTAGCGGGAGCTCCAACTCCTACAATGAGCAGTTCTTC
NA	NA	TRBJ2-3	TRBV6-2/TRBV6-3	CASTDIPTETQYF	TGTGCCAGTACCGACATCCCCACAGAAACGCAGTATTTT
few	NA	TRBJ2-2	TRBV7-2	CASSLGGINTGELFF	TGTGCCAGCAGCTTAGGGGGGATTAACACCGGGGAGCTGTTTTTT
many	TRBD1	TRBJ1-5	TRBV7-6	CASSFRQGNQPQHF	TGTGCCAGCAGCTTTAGACAGGGAAATCAGCCCCAGCATTTT
many	TRBD1	TRBJ1-5	TRBV7-8	CASSLKDRIGNQPQHF	TGTGCCAGCAGCTTAAAGGACAGGATCGGCAATCAGCCCCAGCATTTT
many	TRBD2	TRBJ2-3	TRBV20-1	CSARDTTRRGLAGASTDTQYF	TGCAGTGCTAGAGATACGACCCGAAGGGGACTAGCGGGGGCTAGCACAGATACGCAGTATTTT
few	NA	TRBJ2-1	TRBV5-1	CASSLGGSSNEQFF	TGCGCCAGCAGCTTGGGTGGGTCATCTAATGAGCAGTTCTTC
many	NA	TRBJ2-7	TRBV4-1	CASSQDRAGSSYEQYF	TGCGCCAGCAGCCAAGATCGAGCAGGGAGCTCCTACGAGCAGTACTTC
many	NA	TRBJ2-7	TRBV20-1	CSAREIARSSYEQYF	TGCAGTGCTAGGGAAATAGCAAGGAGCTCCTACGAGCAGTACTTC
many	TRBD1	TRBJ1-3	TRBV20-1	CSARQGVVQAIYF	TGCAGTGCCCGACAGGGGGTGGTTCAGGCCATATATTTT
NA	NA	TRBJ1-1	TRBV20-1	CSARSAGSTEAFF	TGCAGTGCTAGGAGTGCGGGGTCCACTGAAGCTTTCTTT
many	NA	TRBJ2-1	TRBV13	CASAALSYNEQFF	TGTGCCAGCGCAGCCCTCTCCTACAATGAGCAGTTCTTC
many	NA	TRBJ2-1	TRBV20-1	CSARDRDTYNEQFF	TGCAGTGCTAGAGACCGGGACACCTACAATGAGCAGTTCTTC
many	NA	TRBJ2-5	TRBV7-7	CASSLSSGKGQETQYF	TGTGCTAGCAGCTTATCGTCAGGGAAGGGGCAAGAGACCCAGTACTTC
many	TRBD2	TRBJ2-7	TRBV6-2/TRBV6-3	CASSYMNSGTRTYEQYF	TGTGCCAGCAGTTACATGAATTCCGGGACTAGGACCTACGAGCAGTACTTC
many	TRBD2	TRBJ2-1	TRBV7-2	CASSPGLAEHNEQFF	TGTGCCAGCAGCCCGGGACTAGCGGAACACAATGAGCAGTTCTTC
many	TRBD1	TRBJ1-2	TRBV20-1	CSARAGQGSHYGYTF	TGCAGTGCTAGAGCGGGACAGGGGTCCCACTATGGCTACACCTTC
NA	TRBD1	TRBJ1-2	TRBV4-2	CASSQAGTGNGYTF	TGTGCCAGCAGCCAAGCCGGGACAGGGAATGGCTACACCTTC